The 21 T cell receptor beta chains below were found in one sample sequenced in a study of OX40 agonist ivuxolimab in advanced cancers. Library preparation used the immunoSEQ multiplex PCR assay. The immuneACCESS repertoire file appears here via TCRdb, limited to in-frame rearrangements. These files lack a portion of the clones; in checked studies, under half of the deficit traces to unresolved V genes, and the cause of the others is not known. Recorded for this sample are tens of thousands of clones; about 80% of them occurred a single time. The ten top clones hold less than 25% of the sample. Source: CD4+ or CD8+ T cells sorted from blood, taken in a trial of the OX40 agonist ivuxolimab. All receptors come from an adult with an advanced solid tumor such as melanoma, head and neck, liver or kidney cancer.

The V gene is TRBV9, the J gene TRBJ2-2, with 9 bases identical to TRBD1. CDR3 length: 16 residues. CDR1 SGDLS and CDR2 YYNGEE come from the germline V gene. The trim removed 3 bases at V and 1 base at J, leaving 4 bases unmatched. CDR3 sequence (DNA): TGTGCCAGCAGCGCACCGGGACAGGGGAACACCGGGGAGCTGTTTTTT. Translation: CASSAPGQGNTGELFF.

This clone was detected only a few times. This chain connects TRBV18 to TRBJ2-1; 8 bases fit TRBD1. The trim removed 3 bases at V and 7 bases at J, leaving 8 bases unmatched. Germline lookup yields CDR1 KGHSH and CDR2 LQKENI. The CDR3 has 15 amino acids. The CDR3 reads CASSPRSGGGNEQFF. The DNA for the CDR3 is TGTGCCAGCTCACCGCGATCAGGGGGCGGGAATGAGCAGTTCTTC.

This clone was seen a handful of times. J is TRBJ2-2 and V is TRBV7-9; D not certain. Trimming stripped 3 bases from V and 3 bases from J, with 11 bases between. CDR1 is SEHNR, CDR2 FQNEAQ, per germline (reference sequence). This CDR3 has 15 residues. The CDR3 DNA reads TGTGCCAGCAGCTTGTCCGGGTCTCACACCGGGGAGCTGTTTTTT. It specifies CASSLSGSHTGELFF.

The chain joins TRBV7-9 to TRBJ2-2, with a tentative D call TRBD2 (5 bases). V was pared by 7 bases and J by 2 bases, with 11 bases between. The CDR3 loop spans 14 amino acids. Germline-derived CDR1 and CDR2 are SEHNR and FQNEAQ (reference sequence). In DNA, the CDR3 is TGTGCCAGCAACGTCGGGGTCAACACCGGGGAGCTGTTTTTT. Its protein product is CASNVGVNTGELFF.

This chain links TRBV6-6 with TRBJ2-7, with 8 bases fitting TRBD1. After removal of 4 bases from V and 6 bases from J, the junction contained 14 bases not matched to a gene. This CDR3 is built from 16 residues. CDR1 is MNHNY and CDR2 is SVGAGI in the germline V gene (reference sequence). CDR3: CASSSGDRGRRSEQYF. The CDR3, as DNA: TGTGCCAGCAGTTCCGGAGACAGGGGAAGAAGGAGCGAGCAGTACTTC.

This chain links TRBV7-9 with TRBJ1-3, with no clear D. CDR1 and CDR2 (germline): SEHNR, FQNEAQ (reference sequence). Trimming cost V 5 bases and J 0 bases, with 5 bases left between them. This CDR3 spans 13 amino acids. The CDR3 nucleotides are TGTGCCAGCAGCCGGGCCTCTGGAAACACCATATATTTT. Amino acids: CASSRASGNTIYF.

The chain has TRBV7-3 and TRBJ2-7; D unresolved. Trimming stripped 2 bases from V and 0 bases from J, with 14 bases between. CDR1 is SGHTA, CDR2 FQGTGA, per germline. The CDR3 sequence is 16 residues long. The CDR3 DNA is TGTGCCAGCAGCTTACCCTCGAGCGCCTCCTCCTACGAGCAGTACTTC. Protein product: CASSLPSSASSYEQYF.

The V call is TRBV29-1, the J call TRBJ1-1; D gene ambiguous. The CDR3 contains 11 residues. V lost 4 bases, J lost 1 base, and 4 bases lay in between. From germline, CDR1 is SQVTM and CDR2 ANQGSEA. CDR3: CSVVGNTEAFF. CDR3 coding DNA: TGCAGCGTTGTAGGGAACACTGAAGCTTTCTTT.

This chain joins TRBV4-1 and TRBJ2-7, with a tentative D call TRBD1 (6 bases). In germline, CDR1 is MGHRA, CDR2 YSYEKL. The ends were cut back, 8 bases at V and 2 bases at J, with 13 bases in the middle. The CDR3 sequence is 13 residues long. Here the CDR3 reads CASGSGTTYEQYF. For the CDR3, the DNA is TGCGCCAGCGGGTCAGGGACAACCTACGAGCAGTACTTC.

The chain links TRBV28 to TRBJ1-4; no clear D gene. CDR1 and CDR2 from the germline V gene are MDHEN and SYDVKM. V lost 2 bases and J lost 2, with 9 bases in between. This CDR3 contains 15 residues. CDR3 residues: CASSLVGQTNEKLFF. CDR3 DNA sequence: TGTGCCAGCAGTTTAGTCGGCCAGACTAATGAAAAACTGTTTTTT. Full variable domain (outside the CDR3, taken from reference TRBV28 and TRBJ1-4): DVKVTQSSRYLVKRTGEKVFLECVQDMDHENMFWYRQDPGLGLRLIYFSYDVKMKEKGDIPEGYSVSREKKERFSLILESASTNQTSMYLCASSLVGQTNEKLFFGSGTQLSVL.

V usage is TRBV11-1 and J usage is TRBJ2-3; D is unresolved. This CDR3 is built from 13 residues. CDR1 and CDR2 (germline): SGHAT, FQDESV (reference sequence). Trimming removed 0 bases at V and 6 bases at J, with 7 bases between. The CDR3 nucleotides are TGTGCCAGCAGCTTAGCGATTATGGATACGCAGTATTTT. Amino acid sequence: CASSLAIMDTQYF.

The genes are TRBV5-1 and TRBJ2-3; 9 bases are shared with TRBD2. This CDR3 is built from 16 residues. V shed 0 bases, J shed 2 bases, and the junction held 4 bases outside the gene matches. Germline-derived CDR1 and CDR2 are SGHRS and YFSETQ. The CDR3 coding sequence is TGCGCCAGCAGCTTGGTTCCTAGCGGGGTCACAGATACGCAGTATTTT. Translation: CASSLVPSGVTDTQYF.

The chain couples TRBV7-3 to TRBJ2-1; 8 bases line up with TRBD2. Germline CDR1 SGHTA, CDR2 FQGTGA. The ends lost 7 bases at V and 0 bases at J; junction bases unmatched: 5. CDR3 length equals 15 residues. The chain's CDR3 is CASMQSGGSYNEQFF. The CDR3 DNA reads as TGTGCCAGCATGCAAAGCGGGGGCTCCTACAATGAGCAGTTCTTC. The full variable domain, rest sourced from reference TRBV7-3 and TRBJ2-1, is GAGVSQTPSNKVTEKGKYVELRCDPISGHTALYWYRQSLGQGPEFLIYFQGTGAADDSGLPNDRFFAVRPEGSVSTLKIQRTERGDSAVYLCASMQSGGSYNEQFFGPGTRLTVL.

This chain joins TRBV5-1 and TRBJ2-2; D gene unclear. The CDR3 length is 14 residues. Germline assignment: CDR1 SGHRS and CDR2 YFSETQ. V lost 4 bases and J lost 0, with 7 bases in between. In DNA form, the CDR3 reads TGCGCCAGCAGCCACACACCGAACACCGGGGAGCTGTTTTTT. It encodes CASSHTPNTGELFF.

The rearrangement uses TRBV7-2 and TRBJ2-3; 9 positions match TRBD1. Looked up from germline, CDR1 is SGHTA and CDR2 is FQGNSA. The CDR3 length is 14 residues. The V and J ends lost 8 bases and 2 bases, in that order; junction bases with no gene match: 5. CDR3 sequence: CASSGQGSTDTQYF. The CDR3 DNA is TGTGCCAGCTCCGGACAGGGGTCCACAGATACGCAGTATTTT.

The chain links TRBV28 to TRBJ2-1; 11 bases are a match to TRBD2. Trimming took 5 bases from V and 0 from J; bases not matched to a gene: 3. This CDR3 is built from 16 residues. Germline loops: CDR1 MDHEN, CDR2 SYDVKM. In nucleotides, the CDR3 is TGTGCCAGCAGTCCGACTAGCGGGAACTCCTACAATGAGCAGTTCTTC. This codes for CASSPTSGNSYNEQFF.

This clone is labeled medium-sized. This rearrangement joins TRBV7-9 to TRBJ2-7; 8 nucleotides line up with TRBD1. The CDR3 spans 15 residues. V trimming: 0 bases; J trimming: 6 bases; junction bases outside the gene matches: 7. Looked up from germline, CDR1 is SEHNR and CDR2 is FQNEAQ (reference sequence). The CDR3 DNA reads TGTGCCAGCAGCTTAGCGGCAGGGGGCGCTTCCGAGCAGTACTTC. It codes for CASSLAAGGASEQYF.

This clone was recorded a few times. The CDR3 spells CASSRNGGGNQPQHF. The DNA of the CDR3 is TGTGCCAGCAGTAGAAACGGGGGAGGCAATCAGCCCCAGCATTTT. The chain couples TRBV6-6 to TRBJ1-5; a possible D gene is TRBD1 (5 bases). The germline V and J ends were trimmed by 5 bases and 2 bases, with 13 bases remaining between them. CDR1 and CDR2 (germline): MNHNY, SVGAGI (reference sequence). The CDR3 is 15 residues long.

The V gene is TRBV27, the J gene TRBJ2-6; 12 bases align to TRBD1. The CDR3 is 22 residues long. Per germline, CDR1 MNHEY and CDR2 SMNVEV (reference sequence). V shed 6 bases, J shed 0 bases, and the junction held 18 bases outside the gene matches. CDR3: CASSKLTGTGGAYRSGANVLTF. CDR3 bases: TGTGCCAGCAGCAAACTTACCGGGACAGGGGGCGCCTATCGCTCTGGGGCCAACGTCCTGACTTTC.

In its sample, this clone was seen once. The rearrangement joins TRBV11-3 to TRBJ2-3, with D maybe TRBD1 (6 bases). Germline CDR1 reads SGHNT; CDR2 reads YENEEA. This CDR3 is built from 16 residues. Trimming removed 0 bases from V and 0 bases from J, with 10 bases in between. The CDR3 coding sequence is TGTGCCAGCAGCTTAGATGGCCAGGGGAGCACAGATACGCAGTATTTT. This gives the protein CASSLDGQGSTDTQYF.

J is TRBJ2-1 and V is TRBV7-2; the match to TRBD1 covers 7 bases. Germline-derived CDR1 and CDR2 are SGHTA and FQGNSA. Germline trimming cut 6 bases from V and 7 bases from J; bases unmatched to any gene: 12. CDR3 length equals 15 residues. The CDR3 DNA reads TGTGCCAGCAGTTATTCGAGGGGGCTAGGAAATGAGCAGTTCTTC. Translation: CASSYSRGLGNEQFF.